A selection of T cell receptor beta chains follows, all from one sample in a study of shared clonotypes between healthy human individuals. The method was immunoSEQ multiplex PCR; TCRdb's version includes in-frame clones alone and lacks a portion of them. The sample yields some 2,100,000 clones, approximately 95% seen once. The sequencing sample was made of naive CD4+ T cells sorted from blood. The receptor source for this set is a man younger than 35 in good health. The conserved cysteine and the conserved F or W are not part of the CDR3 here. Fields, in order: J gene, D gene, V gene, CDR3 protein. The D gene is left open where the match is weak.

>TRBJ2-2|.|TRBV27
ASSLDRGGFGELF
>TRBJ2-3|.|TRBV30
AWGRGGTDTQY
>TRBJ2-1|TRBD2|TRBV25-1
ASQVAGGYHNEQF
>TRBJ1-5|.|TRBV11-3
ASSLDVLGAGVNQPQH
>TRBJ2-3|.|TRBV7-2
ASSSHGPSTDTQY
>TRBJ1-6|TRBD1|TRBV28
ASSLSQGRSPLH
>TRBJ1-1|.|TRBV7-9
ASSHGGRASPEAF
>TRBJ2-7|.|TRBV30
AWRLYGNWGYEQY
>TRBJ2-7|TRBD2|TRBV7-2
ASSPVAGGSYEQY
>TRBJ2-7|.|TRBV10-1
ASSREQGPYEQY
>TRBJ1-6|TRBD1|TRBV27
ASSFGTGGNQALH
>TRBJ1-5|.|TRBV10-3
AISAGFDNQPQH
>TRBJ2-5|.|TRBV30
AWHTGAFSLAAHKQETQY
>.|TRBD2|TRBV4-1
ASSHLDASGTQY
>TRBJ2-3|TRBD1|TRBV6-5
ASKMGTGRTDTQY
>TRBJ1-6|TRBD1|TRBV10-3
AISPGQDNSPLH
>TRBJ2-3|.|TRBV5-4
ASSLVRKIPISTDTQY
>TRBJ1-2|.|TRBV6-1
ASSPRSVPGEGYT
>TRBJ1-4|TRBD1|TRBV5-1
ASRPPGGDEKLF
>TRBJ2-1|.|TRBV5-6
ASTSPRGRALSNEQF
>TRBJ2-7|TRBD1|TRBV9
ASSLLPGQPYEQY
>TRBJ2-7|.|TRBV2
ASSDLQGTKY
>TRBJ1-4|.|TRBV10-2
ASSEWLPDFGPTNEKLF
>TRBJ2-7|.|TRBV2
ASSPLLYEQY
>TRBJ2-7|.|TRBV30
AWSGGTYEQY
>TRBJ2-5|.|TRBV9
ASMVRRQETQY
>TRBJ1-2|.|TRBV30
AWTSRGLYGYT
>TRBJ2-7|.|TRBV7-2
ASSFLGGEQY
>TRBJ2-5|TRBD2|TRBV11-2
ASSLPEKRGAWSETQY
>TRBJ1-2|.|TRBV5-4
ASSLGQARYGYT
>TRBJ1-4|.|TRBV5-4
ASSLGNRRE
>TRBJ1-4|.|TRBV2
ASRGNEKLF
>TRBJ1-2|TRBD1|TRBV5-1
ASSLGPEGQGGRHGYT